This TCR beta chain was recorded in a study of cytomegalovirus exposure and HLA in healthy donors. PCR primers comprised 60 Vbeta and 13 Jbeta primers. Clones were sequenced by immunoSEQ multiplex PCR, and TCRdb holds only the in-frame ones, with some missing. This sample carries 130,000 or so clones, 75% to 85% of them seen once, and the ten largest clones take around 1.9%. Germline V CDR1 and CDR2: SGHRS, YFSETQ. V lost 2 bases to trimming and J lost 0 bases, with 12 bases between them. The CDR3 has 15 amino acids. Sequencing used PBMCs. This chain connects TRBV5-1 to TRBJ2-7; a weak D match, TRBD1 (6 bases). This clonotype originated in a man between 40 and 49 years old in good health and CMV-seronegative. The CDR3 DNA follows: TGCGCCAGCAGCTTTGGTGGACAGAGCTCCTACGAGCAGTACTTC. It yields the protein CASSFGGQSSYEQYF.